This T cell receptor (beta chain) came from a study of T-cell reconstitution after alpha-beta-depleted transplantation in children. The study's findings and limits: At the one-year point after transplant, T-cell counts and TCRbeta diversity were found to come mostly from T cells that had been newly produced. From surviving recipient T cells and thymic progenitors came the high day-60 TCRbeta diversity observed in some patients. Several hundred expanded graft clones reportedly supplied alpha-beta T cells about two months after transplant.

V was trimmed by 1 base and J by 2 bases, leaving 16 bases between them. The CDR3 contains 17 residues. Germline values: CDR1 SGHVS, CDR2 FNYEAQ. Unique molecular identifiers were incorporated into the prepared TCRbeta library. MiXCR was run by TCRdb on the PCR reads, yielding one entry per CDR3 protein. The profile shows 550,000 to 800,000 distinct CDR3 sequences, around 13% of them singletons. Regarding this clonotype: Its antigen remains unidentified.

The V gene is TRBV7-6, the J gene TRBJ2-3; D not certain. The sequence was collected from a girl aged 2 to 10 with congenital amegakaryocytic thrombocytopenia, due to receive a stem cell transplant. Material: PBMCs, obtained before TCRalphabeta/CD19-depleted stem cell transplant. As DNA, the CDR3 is TGTGCCAGCAGCTTAGGGCAGATTTCGGTTCACACAGATACGCAGTATTTT. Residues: CASSLGQISVHTDTQYF.